These 21 T cell receptor beta chains came from one sample sequenced in a study of T cells in Graves' hyperthyroidism and ophthalmopathy. From RNA transcripts, TCR beta CDR3 regions were amplified. The TCR CDR3 was amplified in a first-round RT-PCR using the HTBI primer set. TCRdb analysed the multiplex PCR reads with MiXCR anew, one entry per CDR3 protein. The table includes 300,000 to 450,000 distinct CDR3 sequences, under 15% detected once. The material sequenced was blood. These receptors came from a woman aged 30 to 39 with Graves' hyperthyroidism.

The chain combines TRBV7-9 with TRBJ2-2; possible D gene TRBD2, 5 bases. V gave up 2 bases and J gave up 4 bases, with 14 bases separating them. CDR1 is SEHNR and CDR2 is FQNEAQ in the germline V gene (reference sequence). The CDR3 has 16 residues. The CDR3: CASSLTLVVGTGELFF. CDR3 nucleotide sequence: TGTGCCAGCAGCTTAACACTAGTTGTGGGCACCGGGGAGCTGTTTTTT.

The V gene is TRBV20-1, the J gene TRBJ2-1, with D unclear. Germline assignment: CDR1 DFQATT and CDR2 SNEGSKA (reference sequence). V dropped 5 bases and J dropped 0 bases, with 11 bases sitting between them. The CDR3 extends over 14 amino acids. The CDR3 loop reads CSAPGSSSYNEQFF. CDR3 sequence (DNA): TGCAGTGCTCCAGGATCGAGCTCCTACAATGAGCAGTTCTTC.

This clonotype was observed many times. The chain is built from TRBV7-2 and TRBJ2-1; 15 bases are shared with TRBD2. Germline CDR1 is SGHTA and CDR2 is FQGNSA. There are 15 residues in the CDR3. Trimming at V came to 5 bases and at J to 10 bases, leaving 6 bases not matched to a gene. The CDR3 protein is CASSPRTSGRAEQFF. DNA for the CDR3: TGTGCCAGCAGCCCGAGGACTAGCGGGAGGGCCGAGCAGTTCTTC.

This clonotype was counted at least ten times. V and J are TRBV20-1 and TRBJ2-7; 8 bases are a match to TRBD2. The ends lost 1 base at V and 5 bases at J; junction bases unmatched: 4. This CDR3 is built from 13 residues. The germline V gene has CDR1 DFQATT and CDR2 SNEGSKA (reference sequence). CDR3 bases: TGCAGTGCTAGAGGAGCGGGAGTACACGAGCAGTACTTC. It translates to CSARGAGVHEQYF.

The gene calls are TRBV9 and TRBJ2-3; 12 bases line up with TRBD2. Losses at the gene ends were 4 bases for V and 4 bases for J; bases not matched to a gene: 13. Germline loops: CDR1 SGDLS, CDR2 YYNGEE. The CDR3 spans 18 residues. CDR3 sequence reads: CASSSGLAGPGVSDTQYF. CDR3 sequence (DNA): TGTGCCAGCAGCTCGGGACTAGCGGGCCCGGGTGTATCAGATACGCAGTATTTT.

This clonotype has a handful of counts. The chain recombines TRBV5-6 with TRBJ1-5; the D gene is possibly TRBD1 (6 bases). V shed 6 bases and J shed 6 bases, with 13 bases lying between them. CDR1 and CDR2 (germline): SGHDT, YYEEEE. There are 13 residues in the CDR3. The CDR3 reads CASTSWGRQPQHF. The CDR3 coding sequence is TGTGCCAGCACCTCTTGGGGGCGTCAGCCCCAGCATTTT.

This clonotype has at least ten counts. This chain connects TRBV6-1 to TRBJ2-7; 11 positions match TRBD2. This CDR3 region has 16 residues. Germline V gene lookup returns CDR1 MNHNS and CDR2 SASEGT. Trimming cost V 5 bases and J 4 bases; bases outside gene matches: 10. CDR3 region: CASSRSGTSGPYEQYF. CDR3 DNA: TGTGCCAGCAGTCGTTCCGGGACTAGCGGACCTTACGAGCAGTACTTC.

This clonotype appeared a single time. The genes are TRBV29-1 and TRBJ1-1; maybe TRBD1 (5 bases). There are 11 residues in the CDR3. The germline V gene encodes CDR1 SQVTM and CDR2 ANQGSEA. V shed 7 bases and J shed 8 bases, with 14 bases lying between them. The CDR3, as DNA: TGCAGCGCAAAACATCAGGGCGAAGCTTTCTTT. It codes for CSAKHQGEAFF.

The rearrangement links TRBV7-3 to TRBJ2-6, with 7 bases that match TRBD1. Germline loops: CDR1 SGHTA, CDR2 FQGTGA. This CDR3 contains 18 residues. V lost 4 bases, J lost 0 bases, and 9 bases stayed unmatched. CDR3 DNA: TGTGCCAGCAGCTCACGACAGGGATTCCTCTCTGGGGCCAACGTCCTGACTTTC. It specifies CASSSRQGFLSGANVLTF.

In its sample, this clonotype was seen many times. This chain uses TRBV4-2 with TRBJ1-1; D call uncertain. From germline, CDR1 is LGHNA and CDR2 YNFKEQ. The CDR3 covers 15 residues. The V end lost 1 base, the J end lost 0 bases, and 9 bases lay between the germline ends. CDR3 residues: CASSQGGRMNTEAFF. DNA of the CDR3: TGTGCCAGCAGCCAAGGAGGACGGATGAACACTGAAGCTTTCTTT.

This clonotype was found many times. The V call is TRBV6-5, the J call TRBJ2-7; 13 nucleotides agree with TRBD2. V dropped 2 bases and J dropped 5; count of bases not matched to a gene: 0. The germline CDR1 and CDR2 sequences are MNHEY and SVGAGI. This CDR3 comprises 14 residues. The CDR3 protein is CASSYGLAGDEQYF. The CDR3, as DNA: TGTGCCAGCAGTTACGGACTAGCGGGAGACGAGCAGTACTTC.

This clonotype was counted ten times or more. The chain uses TRBV5-1 and TRBJ2-3, with D perhaps TRBD1 or TRBD2 (5 bases each). The V end lost 4 bases, the J end lost 5 bases, and 14 bases lay between the germline ends. Germline-derived CDR1 and CDR2 are SGHRS and YFSETQ. CDR3 length: 14 residues. The CDR3 is CASSLGPFGDTQYF. The CDR3 DNA reads as TGCGCCAGCAGCCTGGGACCATTTGGAGATACGCAGTATTTT.

The CDR3 sequence is CSAFTGQRNTGELFF. CDR3 sequence (DNA): TGCAGCGCCTTCACAGGGCAGAGAAACACCGGGGAGCTGTTTTTT. The rearrangement uses TRBV29-1 and TRBJ2-2, with a possible D match to TRBD1 (6 bases). Trimming took off 7 bases at V and 2 bases at J, with 17 bases between the two ends. The germline gives CDR1 SQVTM, CDR2 ANQGSEA. The CDR3 totals 15 residues.

In this sample, this clonotype turned up many times. The genes are TRBV3-1 and TRBJ2-1; 12 positions agree with TRBD2. Germline CDR1 LGHDT, CDR2 YNNKEL (reference sequence). The CDR3 is made up of 17 amino acids. V gave up 1 base and J gave up 5 bases; unmatched junction bases: 6. The CDR3 sequence: CASSQGPLAGGDNEQFF. CDR3 coding DNA: TGTGCCAGCAGCCAAGGACCCCTAGCGGGAGGGGACAATGAGCAGTTCTTC.

This clonotype has ten or more counts. V is TRBV7-9 and J is TRBJ2-7, with 7 positions matching TRBD1. The CDR3 has 12 amino acids. Germline lookup yields CDR1 SEHNR and CDR2 FQNEAQ (reference sequence). V shed 4 bases and J 6 bases; nucleotides not matched to a gene: 3. The CDR3 coding sequence is TGTGCCAGCAGCTCTACAGGGGCCGAGCAGTACTTC. Its translation is CASSSTGAEQYF.

This clonotype was detected ten times or more. The chain has TRBV30 and TRBJ2-7, with 9 positions matching TRBD1. Looked up from germline, CDR1 is GTSNPN and CDR2 is SVGIG (reference sequence). The length of the CDR3 is 13 residues. After removal of 0 bases from V and 5 bases from J, the junction contained 2 bases not matched to a gene. The CDR3 DNA follows: TGTGCCTGGAGTGTACAGGGGGCTCACGAGCAGTACTTC. Translation: CAWSVQGAHEQYF.

This clonotype came up many times. The CDR3 nucleotides read TGCAGTGCTAGAGATAGCTTAGCAGCAAATAATTCACCCCTCCACTTT. It yields the protein CSARDSLAANNSPLHF. This chain joins TRBV20-1 and TRBJ1-6, with unresolved D. Germline values: CDR1 DFQATT, CDR2 SNEGSKA (reference sequence). The CDR3 has 16 residues. V lost 0 bases and J lost 5, with 14 bases in between.

The CDR3 here is CASSFGSRKNTEAFF. The DNA of the CDR3 is TGCGCCAGCAGCTTTGGATCTAGAAAGAACACTGAAGCTTTCTTT. V is TRBV5-1 and J is TRBJ1-1; D remains unclear. This CDR3 region has 15 residues. Germline V gene data show CDR1 as SGHRS and CDR2 as YFSETQ. Deletions cut 2 bases from V and 1 base from J, with 12 bases between.

The V call is TRBV20-1, the J call TRBJ2-1, with D possibly matching TRBD2 (6 bases). The CDR3 length is 14 residues. Germline lookup yields CDR1 DFQATT and CDR2 SNEGSKA (reference sequence). V lost 5 bases and J lost 0, with 11 bases in between. The CDR3 here is CSAPRLVSYNEQFF. CDR3 coding DNA: TGCAGTGCTCCCCGACTAGTCTCCTACAATGAGCAGTTCTTC.

This clonotype has a count of ten or more. J is TRBJ2-7 and V is TRBV28, with 11 bases matching TRBD2. CDR1 is MDHEN, CDR2 SYDVKM, per germline. This CDR3 comprises 14 residues. J gave up 2 bases and V 6 bases, and 3 bases lay outside the gene matches. CDR3 residues: CASSNSGRAYEQYF. DNA for the CDR3: TGTGCCAGCAGCAATAGCGGGAGGGCCTACGAGCAGTACTTC.

This clonotype was found many times. The J gene is TRBJ1-1, the V gene TRBV30; possibly TRBD1 for D (5 bases). V lost 4 bases, J lost 5 bases, and 8 bases lay in between. This CDR3 is 11 amino acids long. Germline lookup yields CDR1 GTSNPN and CDR2 SVGIG (reference sequence). The CDR3: CAWNRGTEAFF. As DNA, the CDR3 is TGTGCCTGGAATCGGGGGACTGAAGCTTTCTTT.